This T cell receptor (beta chain) was identified in a study of cytomegalovirus exposure and HLA in healthy donors (dated by TCRdb to about 2017). Concerning the study at large: An earlier analysis of approximately 640 of the donors reported 250 to 300 Gb of sequence data and approximately 110 million unique TCR beta sequences from about 179 million T cells. A separate validation cohort of 100 to 150 different subjects was used in addition to the approximately 640-subject first cohort. The T cell repertoires of 550 to 850 subjects were profiled by immunosequencing and related to cytomegalovirus serostatus. Donor age, sex, ethnicity and CMV serostatus were collected together with the repertoire data. Roughly five DR-DQ haplotypes were handled as single units for association and clustering because linkage in the cohort was strong. Of the roughly 400 genotyped donors, 65% to 90% fell in the genetic ancestry cluster associated with self-reported Caucasian donors. An earlier analysis of 587 of the donors used high-throughput TCR beta sequencing to judge whether each TCR beta V gene segment behaved as functional or pseudogenic. To predict cytomegalovirus infection status, the study brought together high-throughput TCR immunosequencing, statistical association of individual TCRs with disease status, and machine learning. The study aimed to test whether signatures of past pathogen exposure could be identified by cataloging public T cell receptors. Among about 390 genotyped donors of the cohort, an average of roughly 240,000 unique TCR beta nucleotide sequences were sequenced per donor, 15% to 20% of them non-productive. A later analysis re-analyzed previously published TCR beta repertoires from 600 to 850 donors and added high-resolution HLA genotyping to study TCR occurrence patterns. Approximately 300 gigabases of sequencing data and around 90 million unique TCR sequences made up an early release that covered approximately 650 HLA-typed donors. Typing coverage differed by locus: A, B, C, DRB1 and DQB1 were typed in roughly 629-640 donors, DQA1 in 522, DPA1 in around 610, and DPB1 in 400 to 490. Class I and class II HLA loci were covered by the typing at four-digit resolution. Every repertoire in the discovery cohort had been generated on one and the same sequencing platform. A later genetic analysis took genome-wide SNP genotypes for about 55% of the roughly 670 donors and used that subset as a discovery cohort. Rather than using new phenotypic data, the later analysis identified candidate immune exposures from TCR beta sequences and from how often those sequences occurred across donors.

The cohort was made up of approximately 670 healthy bone marrow donors. At the time of sampling, all cohort members were nominally healthy, though unrecorded immune exposures were likely present. The donor was CMV seropositive and belonged to the group of more than 250 seropositive cohort members. Every donor gave a peripheral blood sample, and the peripheral blood mononuclear cells from that sample were used for TCR beta sequencing. The Qiagen DNeasy Blood Extraction Kit was used to extract genomic DNA from the blood cell samples. The library was produced with the immunoSEQ multiplex PCR assay. A mixture of 60 forward primers for TCR Vbeta segments and 13 reverse primers for TCR Jbeta segments was used in the multiplex PCR. The CDR3 region of rearranged TCR beta genes was amplified from genomic DNA with a multiplex PCR assay. Amplified TCR beta libraries were sequenced as 87-base-pair reads on the Illumina HiSeq System. From the authors' description of their analysis: A later analysis tallied around 87 million unique TCR beta chains across the roughly 610 repertoires, and some 10 million of those chains were shared by two or more donors. Raw reads were error-corrected and collapsed into unique sequences by a nearest-neighbor algorithm in which closely related sequences were merged to remove PCR and sequencing errors. CDR3 sequences were aligned to IMGT reference sequences to assign V, D and J gene segments. For a sequence to be retained, at least a six-nucleotide match to both a V gene segment and a J gene segment was required. Rearrangements were called productive when the CDR3 lacked stop codons and stayed in frame with V and J; all others were non-productive. CDR3 was defined by IMGT convention, running from the second conserved V-encoded cysteine to the conserved J-encoded phenylalanine. Sequences without an unambiguous match to a single V gene segment were excluded from the earlier analysis of 450 to 650 of the donors. In an earlier analysis of some 590 of the donors, V segments were called functional above 56.7% productive rearrangements and were called segregating when the between-donor standard deviation exceeded 5%. A statistical classification framework was built to diagnose cytomegalovirus status from the catalog of TCR beta chain sequences. In a later analysis, TCR nucleotide sequences were compared against IMGT/GENE-DB human TR gene sequences so that V and J genes could be assigned. The TCRdist pipeline was used in a later analysis to assign CDR3 sequences and most-parsimonious VDJ recombination scenarios. A later analysis defined each TCR beta chain by its CDR3 amino acid sequence plus V-gene family, and excluded reads lacking a unique V-gene family. A later analysis removed several hundred highly shared, low-generation-probability nucleotide sequences to deal with suspected cross-contamination and a sequencing artifact. For each public chain, a later analysis derived a clonal expansion index from normalized ranks of inferred template counts within each repertoire. In a later analysis, generation probabilities were computed with a VDJ recombination model fitted to out-of-frame rearrangements, and the resulting probabilities were checked against IGoR. A later analysis scored TCR-TCR, TCR-HLA and TCR-CMV co-occurrence with hypergeometric tests, applying a repertoire-size bias correction to TCR pairs. To estimate false discovery rates, a later analysis permuted the HLA or CMV assignments 20 times. In a later analysis, co-occurring TCRs were grouped with DBSCAN, and TCRdist sequence similarity was added when clustering was performed within HLA-allele-positive subsets. Repertoires with fewer than 30,000 or more than 120,000 public chains were left out of co-occurrence clustering, as were five repertoires with anomalous nucleotide sharing. The table comes from immuneACCESS by way of TCRdb, which keeps in-frame sequences with V and J called. Part of the clones is missing from these tables; in studies checked, under half for an unresolved V gene and the rest for unknown reasons. V and J calls and clone size are copied from that table; D and trimming were computed from the DNA. In this sample the table shows approximately 240,000 clones, around four fifths of which occur a single time. The top ten clones comprise roughly 2.6% of the sample.

Note on this clone: Its antigen specificity is not known. No base quality information exists; no much larger clone differs at one position. At the DNA level, this CDR3 is encoded by other sequences in the same sample as well.

Summary of the overall study and its limitations: In a later analysis, several top co-occurrence clusters were reported to appear linked to parvovirus B19, influenza, CMV and Epstein-Barr virus. In a later analysis, TCR association rates were found to vary across HLA loci, with the most associated TCRs seen for DRB1 alleles and the fewest for HLA-C alleles. Most TCR sequences were observed very rarely across donors, whereas some public TCRs were present in many individuals. In vitro tests confirmed that a few of the cytomegalovirus-associated TCR beta chains recognize cytomegalovirus antigens. An association between a missense DCLRE1C variant and V-gene and J-gene trimming of TCR beta chains was found in a later genetic analysis and replicated in an independent cohort. The earlier analysis of some 540 of the donors excluded 15 to 20 rarely observed V segments, including chromosome 9 orphons, because counts were too low. The cohort was sequenced for TCR beta chains only, and without alpha or paired-chain data the features that could be detected were limited. Strong co-occurrence of HLA alleles, especially DR and DQ, made assigning TCR associations to individual alleles difficult. A later genetic analysis reported fewer N-insertions in productive TCRs among donors in an Asian-associated ancestry cluster than the roughly 700-donor mean. In a later analysis, HLA-associated TCR beta chains showed more clonal expansion and lower generation probabilities than non-associated chains that were equally common. The classifier was reported to diagnose cytomegalovirus status with high specificity and sensitivity in both the original cohort and the validation cohort. According to the authors, the approach could potentially be generalized to other disease states and immunological phenotypes. Most CMV-associated TCR beta chains appeared to be HLA-restricted in a later analysis, and the HLA associations seemed to be driven largely by CMV exposure. Presence/absence analyses assumed roughly uniform sequencing depth across donors, an assumption that may not hold. In the study, 164 TCR beta chains were listed as associated with cytomegalovirus. In an earlier analysis of a few hundred of the donors, most TCR beta V segments were observed in productive rearrangements about 87% or about 30% of the time, broadly matching IMGT annotations. Because some donors lacked HLA typing at each locus, the association tests relied only on the typed subset. Correlated functional status among segregating V segments might be attributable to linkage disequilibrium, but an unknown experimental factor could not be ruled out. The sequencing pipeline was judged likely to have produced a cluster of highly shared sequence variants as a technical artifact. Specific HLA alleles were associated with over 15,000 TCR beta sequences at a false discovery rate of 0.05 in a later analysis. A further reported finding was that TCR beta sequences accurately predicted the HLA-A and HLA-B alleles for most subjects in the first cohort. For the cohort, immune exposure information was limited to CMV serostatus.

The clonotype was recovered from a woman aged 60-75 years in good health and CMV-seropositive. The material sequenced was PBMCs.

CDR3 region: CAWSGSSQETQYF. The sequenced DNA: TGTGCCTGGAGTGGTTCATCCCAAGAGACCCAGTACTTC. The chain links TRBV30 with TRBJ2-5, with the D gene not confidently named. CDR1 and CDR2 are read off the germline V gene (reference sequence) as GTSNPN and SVGIG. The CDR3 covers 13 residues, taking in both the cysteine and the phenylalanine. Here the CDR3 DNA is all that survives: 39 bases in frame from base 1. V loses 1 base, J loses 1 base, and the germline ends lie 7 bases apart. Full variable domain (CDR3 extended with the reference TRBV30 and TRBJ2-5 proteins): SQTIHQWPATLVQPVGSPLSLECTVEGTSNPNLYWYRQAAGRGLQLLFYSVGIGQISSEVPQNLSASRPQDRQFILSSKKLLLSDSGFYLCAWSGSSQETQYFGPGTRLLVL.